The entry below describes one TCR beta chain. This clone was detected a few times. What this receptor recognizes is not known. Base qualities are not recorded, but no much larger clone differs from it by a single base. This sample includes further DNA sequences coding for the same CDR3. V is clipped by 2 bases and J by 1 base, and the sequence between their germline boundaries is 8 bases long. According to the germline V gene, CDR1 reads KGHSH and CDR2 reads LQKENI. The CDR3 runs 14 amino acids, cysteine and phenylalanine included. The kept DNA is CDR3 alone, 42 bases in frame from the first base. The CDR3 regions of human TCRbeta chains were analyzed by immunosequencing. The authors processed their data as follows. TCRs in the repertoires were matched against a reference library of SARS-CoV-2-specific TCRs that had been generated with the MIRA antigen-specificity platform. Breadth was defined as the fraction of unique TCRs that were SARS-CoV-2-associated. Depth was defined as the fraction of total T cells that were SARS-CoV-2-associated. Each spike-specific TCR was assigned to its reactive spike region and to a CD4 or CD8 class using the MIRA data. Log10-transformed breadth and depth values were compared by one-way ANOVA with Sidak's multiple comparisons tests. This is the immuneACCESS table as TCRdb keeps it, with only in-frame sequences that have V and J called. A part of the clones is gone; compared with another copy, unresolved V genes explain less than half, and the rest is unexplained. V and J calls and clone size are given by that table; D and trimming were obtained from the DNA. This sample comprises roughly 80,000 clones, 70% to 85% of them detected only once. Jointly, the top ten make up about 3.1% of the sample.

The time point label for this specimen denotes: baseline before first vaccination. Samples from vaccinated people were obtained from the UK trials COV001 and COV002, which included a single-blind randomized controlled phase 2/3 trial of AZD1222 (ChAdOx1 nCoV-19) in healthy adults. Trial participant PBMC samples were collected at day 0 and day 28 after the second dose for TCRbeta chain sequencing. The sample originates from a study of T cell responses to AZD1222 COVID-19 vaccine (dated by TCRdb to the early 2020s). The study in broad terms: AZD1222 recipients given second doses at about 4 weeks or at about 12 weeks were pooled, since spike-specific TCR depth and breadth were not found to differ between the two schedules. Trial participants were enrolled into age subgroups of 18-55, 56-69 and 70-plus years, which contained approximately 150, 28 and 58 TCR-sequenced participants, respectively. A total of over 230 trial participants underwent TCR sequencing, of whom around 210 had received two doses of AZD1222 and some 25 had received two doses of the MenACWY control vaccine.

General conclusions and limits of the study: Participants were mostly white British and included more females than males, and it was suggested by the authors that clonal diversity may have been underestimated. Spike-specific TCR breadth and depth rose significantly after two AZD1222 doses compared with day 0 and with MenACWY recipients. Reportedly, almost half of the unique spike-specific TCRs recognized epitopes lying outside the regions that are mutated in the B.1.351 and B.1.1.7 variants. Because no day 14 peak-response samples were available, the repertoires could be characterized only after the peak T cell response. The vaccine-associated CD4 TCRs covered the entire spike protein, and the dominant responses fell in regions 160-218 and 743-854. The 56-69-year group was small, and its depth increase did not reach significance, likely because of low power. Conclusions about previously exposed vaccinees were limited because only six or seven AZD1222 recipients were SARS-CoV-2 seropositive at baseline.

The sample was peripheral blood, taken on day 0 of AZD1222 vaccination. The V gene is TRBV18 and the J gene is TRBJ1-1, with no D gene named confidently. The sequence derives from an adult in good health. The DNA sequence is given as TGTGCCAGCTCACCAGGGCCAGCGAACACTGAAGCTTTCTTT. This encodes CASSPGPANTEAFF.